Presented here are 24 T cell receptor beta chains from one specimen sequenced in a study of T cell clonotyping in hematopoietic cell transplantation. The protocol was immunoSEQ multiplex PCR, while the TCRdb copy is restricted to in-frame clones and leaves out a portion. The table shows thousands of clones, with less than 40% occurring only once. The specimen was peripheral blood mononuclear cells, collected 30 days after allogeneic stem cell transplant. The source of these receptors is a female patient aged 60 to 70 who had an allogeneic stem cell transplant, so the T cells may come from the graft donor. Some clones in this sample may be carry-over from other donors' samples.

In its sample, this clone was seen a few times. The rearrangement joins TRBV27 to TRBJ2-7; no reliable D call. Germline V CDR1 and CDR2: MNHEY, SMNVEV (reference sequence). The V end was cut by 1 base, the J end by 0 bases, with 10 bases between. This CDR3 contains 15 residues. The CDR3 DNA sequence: TGTGCCAGCAGTTTATACCCAGCGAGCTCCTACGAGCAGTACTTC. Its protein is CASSLYPASSYEQYF.

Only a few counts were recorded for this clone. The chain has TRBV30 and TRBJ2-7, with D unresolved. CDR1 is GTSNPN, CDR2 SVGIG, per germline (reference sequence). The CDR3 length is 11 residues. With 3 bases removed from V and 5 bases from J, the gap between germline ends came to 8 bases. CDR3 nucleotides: TGTGCCTGGAGCGCAGTCCACGAGCAGTACTTC. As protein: CAWSAVHEQYF.

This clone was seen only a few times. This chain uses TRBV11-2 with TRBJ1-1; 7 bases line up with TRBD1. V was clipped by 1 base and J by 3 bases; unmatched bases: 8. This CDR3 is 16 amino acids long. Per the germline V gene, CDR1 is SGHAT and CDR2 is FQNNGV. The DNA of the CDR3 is TGTGCCAGCAGCTTAGGAAGAGGGGGCTGGGACACTGAAGCTTTCTTT. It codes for CASSLGRGGWDTEAFF.

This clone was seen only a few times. CDR3 amino acids: CASSRFPRDNEQFF. The DNA of the CDR3 is TGCGCCAGCAGCCGCTTTCCCCGCGACAATGAGCAGTTCTTC. The chain uses TRBV4-1 and TRBJ2-1; D remains ambiguous. This CDR3 has 14 amino acids. Germline-derived CDR1 and CDR2 are MGHRA and YSYEKL. V was cut by 4 bases and J by 5 bases, with 12 bases left in between.

The CDR3 loop is CSVGTTGGYEQYF. The DNA of the CDR3 is TGCAGCGTGGGGACGACAGGGGGCTACGAGCAGTACTTC. This chain connects TRBV29-1 to TRBJ2-7, with TRBD1 matching 9 bases. V gave up 6 bases and J gave up 3 bases; unmatched junction bases: 6. This CDR3 has 13 amino acids. Germline V lookup: CDR1 SQVTM, CDR2 ANQGSEA.

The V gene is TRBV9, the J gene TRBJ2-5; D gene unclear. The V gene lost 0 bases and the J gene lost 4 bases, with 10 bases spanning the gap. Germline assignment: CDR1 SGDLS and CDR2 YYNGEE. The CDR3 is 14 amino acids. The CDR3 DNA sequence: TGTGCCAGCAGCGTAGGGGCCGGGCGAGAGACCCAGTACTTC. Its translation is CASSVGAGRETQYF.

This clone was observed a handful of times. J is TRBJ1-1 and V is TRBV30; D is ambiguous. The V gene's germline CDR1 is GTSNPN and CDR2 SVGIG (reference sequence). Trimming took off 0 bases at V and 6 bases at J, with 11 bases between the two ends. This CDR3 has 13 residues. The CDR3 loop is CAWSVWVSAEAFF. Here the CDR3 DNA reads TGTGCCTGGAGTGTGTGGGTTTCCGCTGAAGCTTTCTTT.

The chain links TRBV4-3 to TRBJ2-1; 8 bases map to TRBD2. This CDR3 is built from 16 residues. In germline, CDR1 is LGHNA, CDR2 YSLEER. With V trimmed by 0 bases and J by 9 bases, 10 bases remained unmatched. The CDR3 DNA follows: TGCGCCAGCAGCCAAGATGGGCCAGCGGGAGTAGGTGAGCAGTTCTTC. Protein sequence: CASSQDGPAGVGEQFF.

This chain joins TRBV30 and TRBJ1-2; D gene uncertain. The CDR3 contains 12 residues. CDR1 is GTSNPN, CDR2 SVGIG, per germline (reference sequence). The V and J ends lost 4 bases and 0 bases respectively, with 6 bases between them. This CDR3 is CAWITPNYGYTF. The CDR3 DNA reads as TGTGCCTGGATAACCCCTAACTATGGCTACACCTTC. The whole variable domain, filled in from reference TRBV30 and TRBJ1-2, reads SQTIHQWPATLVQPVGSPLSLECTVEGTSNPNLYWYRQAAGRGLQLLFYSVGIGQISSEVPQNLSASRPQDRQFILSSKKLLLSDSGFYLCAWITPNYGYTFGSGTRLTVV.

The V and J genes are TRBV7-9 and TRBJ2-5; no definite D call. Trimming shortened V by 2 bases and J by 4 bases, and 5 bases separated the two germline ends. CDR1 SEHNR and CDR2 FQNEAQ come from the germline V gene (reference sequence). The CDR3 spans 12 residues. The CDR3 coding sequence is TGTGCCAGCAGCTTACGCGGAGAGACCCAGTACTTC. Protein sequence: CASSLRGETQYF.

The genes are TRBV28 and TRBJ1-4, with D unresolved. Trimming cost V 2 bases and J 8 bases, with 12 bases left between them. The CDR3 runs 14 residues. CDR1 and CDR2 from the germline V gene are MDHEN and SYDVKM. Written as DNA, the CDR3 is TGTGCCAGCAGTTTAGGCGGACGTAGCGAAAAACTGTTTTTT. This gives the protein CASSLGGRSEKLFF.

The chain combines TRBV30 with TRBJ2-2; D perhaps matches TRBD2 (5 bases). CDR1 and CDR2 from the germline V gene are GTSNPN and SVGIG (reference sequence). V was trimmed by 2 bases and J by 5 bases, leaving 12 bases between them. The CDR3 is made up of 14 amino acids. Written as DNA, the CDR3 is TGTGCCTGGAGTCGGGGAGAGAAGACCGGGGAGCTGTTTTTT. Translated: CAWSRGEKTGELFF. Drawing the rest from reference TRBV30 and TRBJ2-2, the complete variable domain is SQTIHQWPATLVQPVGSPLSLECTVEGTSNPNLYWYRQAAGRGLQLLFYSVGIGQISSEVPQNLSASRPQDRQFILSSKKLLLSDSGFYLCAWSRGEKTGELFFGEGSRLTVL.

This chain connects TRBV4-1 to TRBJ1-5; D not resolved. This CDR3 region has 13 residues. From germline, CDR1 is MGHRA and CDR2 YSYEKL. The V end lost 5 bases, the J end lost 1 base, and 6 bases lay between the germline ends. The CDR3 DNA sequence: TGCGCCAGCAGCTATCGGAGCAATCAGCCCCAGCATTTT. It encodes CASSYRSNQPQHF.

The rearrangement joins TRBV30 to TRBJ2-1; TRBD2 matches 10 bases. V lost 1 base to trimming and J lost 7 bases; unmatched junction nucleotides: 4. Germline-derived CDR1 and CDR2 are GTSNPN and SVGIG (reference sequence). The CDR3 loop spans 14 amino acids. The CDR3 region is CAWSDSGRGNEQFF. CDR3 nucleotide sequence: TGTGCCTGGAGTGACAGCGGGAGGGGAAATGAGCAGTTCTTC.

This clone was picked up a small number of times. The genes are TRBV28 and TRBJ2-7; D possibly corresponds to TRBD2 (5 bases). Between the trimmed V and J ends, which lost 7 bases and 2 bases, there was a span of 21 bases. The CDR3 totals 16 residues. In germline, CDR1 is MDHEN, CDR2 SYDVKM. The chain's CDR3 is CASTPTGGPGTYEQYF. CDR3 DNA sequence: TGTGCCAGCACCCCTACCGGCGGGCCTGGGACCTACGAGCAGTACTTC. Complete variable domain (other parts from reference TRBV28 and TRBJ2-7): DVKVTQSSRYLVKRTGEKVFLECVQDMDHENMFWYRQDPGLGLRLIYFSYDVKMKEKGDIPEGYSVSREKKERFSLILESASTNQTSMYLCASTPTGGPGTYEQYFGPGTRLTVT.

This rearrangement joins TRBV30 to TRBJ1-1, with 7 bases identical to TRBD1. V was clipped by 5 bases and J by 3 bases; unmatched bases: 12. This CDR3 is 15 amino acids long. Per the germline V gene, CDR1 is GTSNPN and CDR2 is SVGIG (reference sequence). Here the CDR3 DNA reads TGTGCCTGGGACCCCTACAGGGGAGGGGACACTGAAGCTTTCTTT. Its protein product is CAWDPYRGGDTEAFF.

The CDR3 reads CAWSTGQGGEKLFF. As DNA, the CDR3 is TGTGCCTGGAGTACAGGACAGGGTGGCGAAAAACTGTTTTTT. The chain combines TRBV30 with TRBJ1-4; 8 bases fit TRBD1. CDR1 is GTSNPN and CDR2 is SVGIG in the germline V gene (reference sequence). The CDR3 spans 14 residues. The junction had 7 bases not matched to a gene; V was cut back by 2 bases and J by 8 bases.

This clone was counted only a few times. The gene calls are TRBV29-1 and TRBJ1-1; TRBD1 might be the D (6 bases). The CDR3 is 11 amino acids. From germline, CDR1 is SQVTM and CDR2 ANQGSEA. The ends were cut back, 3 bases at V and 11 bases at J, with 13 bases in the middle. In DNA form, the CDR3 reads TGCAGCGTTGACGCGCAGGGGAGCGCTTTCTTT. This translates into CSVDAQGSAFF.

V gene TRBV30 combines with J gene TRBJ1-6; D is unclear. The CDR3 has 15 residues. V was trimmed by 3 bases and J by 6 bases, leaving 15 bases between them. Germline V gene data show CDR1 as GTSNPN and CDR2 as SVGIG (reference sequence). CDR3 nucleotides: TGTGCCTGGAGGCTCTCACAAAAAGTTAATTCACCCCTCCACTTT. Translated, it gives CAWRLSQKVNSPLHF.

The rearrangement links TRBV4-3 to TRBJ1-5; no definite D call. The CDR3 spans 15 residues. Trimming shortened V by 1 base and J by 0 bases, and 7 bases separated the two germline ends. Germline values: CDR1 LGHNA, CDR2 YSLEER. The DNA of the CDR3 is TGCGCCAGCAGCCAAGGCGTGTATAGCAATCAGCCCCAGCATTTT. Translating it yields CASSQGVYSNQPQHF.

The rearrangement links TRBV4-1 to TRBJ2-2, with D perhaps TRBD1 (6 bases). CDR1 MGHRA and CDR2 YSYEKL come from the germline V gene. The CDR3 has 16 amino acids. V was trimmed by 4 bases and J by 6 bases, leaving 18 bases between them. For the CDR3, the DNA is TGCGCCAGCAGCCCCCAGGGGAAAACTGTCTCCGGGGAGCTGTTTTTT. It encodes CASSPQGKTVSGELFF.

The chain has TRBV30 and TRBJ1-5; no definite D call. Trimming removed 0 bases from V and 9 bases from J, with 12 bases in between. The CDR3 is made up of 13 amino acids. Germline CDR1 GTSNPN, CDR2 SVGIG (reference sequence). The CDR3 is CAWSVQGAGPQHF. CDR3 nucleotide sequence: TGTGCCTGGAGTGTACAAGGAGCAGGGCCCCAGCATTTT.

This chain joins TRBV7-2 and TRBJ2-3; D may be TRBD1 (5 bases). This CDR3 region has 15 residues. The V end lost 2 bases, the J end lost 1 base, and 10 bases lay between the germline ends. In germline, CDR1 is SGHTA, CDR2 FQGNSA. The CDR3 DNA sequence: TGTGCCAGCAGCTTACAGGGAATTGGCACAGATACGCAGTATTTT. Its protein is CASSLQGIGTDTQYF.

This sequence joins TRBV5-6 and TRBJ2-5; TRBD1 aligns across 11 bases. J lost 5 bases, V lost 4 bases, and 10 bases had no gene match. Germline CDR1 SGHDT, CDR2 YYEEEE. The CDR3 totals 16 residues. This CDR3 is CASSLGVGTGGETQYF. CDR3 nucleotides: TGTGCCAGCAGCCTGGGAGTGGGGACAGGGGGGGAGACCCAGTACTTC.